The clone carrying this T cell receptor (beta chain) turned up a few times. This sample stems from a study of beta chain features in type 1 diabetes. Germline lookup yields CDR1 SNHLY and CDR2 FYNNEI. The length of the CDR3 is 17 residues. Trimming removed 3 bases at V and 3 bases at J, with 20 bases between. TCRB transcripts that were expressed got sequenced, as all of the isolated RNA had been reverse transcribed. The method was immunoSEQ multiplex PCR; TCRdb's version includes in-frame clones alone and lacks a portion of them. The data contain fewer than 400,000 clones, 6.5% to 10% of them seen just once; the ten biggest clones take up approximately 0.44%.

The rearrangement links TRBV2 to TRBJ2-5, with a tentative D call TRBD1 (6 bases). This receptor was obtained from a woman between 18 and 29 years old in good health. The sample taken for sequencing was central memory CD4+ T cells from blood. The CDR3 region has the DNA TGTGCCAGCAGTGATCGTCAGGGGCCAAGTCTAAAAGAGACCCAGTACTTC. It translates to CASSDRQGPSLKETQYF.